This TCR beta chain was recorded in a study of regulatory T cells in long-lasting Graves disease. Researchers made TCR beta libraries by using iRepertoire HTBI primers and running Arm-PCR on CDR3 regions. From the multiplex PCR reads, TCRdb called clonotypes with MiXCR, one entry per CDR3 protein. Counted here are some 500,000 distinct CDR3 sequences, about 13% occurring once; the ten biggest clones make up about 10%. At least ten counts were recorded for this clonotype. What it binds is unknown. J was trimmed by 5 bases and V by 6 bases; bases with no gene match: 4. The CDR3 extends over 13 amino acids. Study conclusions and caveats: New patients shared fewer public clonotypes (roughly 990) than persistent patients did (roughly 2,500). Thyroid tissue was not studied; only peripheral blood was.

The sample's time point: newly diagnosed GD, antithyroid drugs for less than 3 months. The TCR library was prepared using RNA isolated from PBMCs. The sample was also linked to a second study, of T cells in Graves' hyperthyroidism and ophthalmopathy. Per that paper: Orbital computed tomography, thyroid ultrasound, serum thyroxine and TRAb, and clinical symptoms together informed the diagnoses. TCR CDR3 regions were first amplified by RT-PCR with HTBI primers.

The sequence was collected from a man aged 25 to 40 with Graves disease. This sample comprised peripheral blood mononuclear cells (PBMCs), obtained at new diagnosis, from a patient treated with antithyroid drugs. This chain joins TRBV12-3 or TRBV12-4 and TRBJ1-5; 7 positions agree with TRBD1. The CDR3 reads CASSGQGDQPQHF. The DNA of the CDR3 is TGTGCCAGCAGCGGCCAGGGGGATCAGCCCCAGCATTTT.